This TCR beta chain came from a study of vaccination and CD4 T cells after COVID-19. Study in general: Overlapping SARS-CoV-2, HCoV-NL63, HCoV-OC43 and HCoV-229E spike peptides stimulated the cells. Findings of the study overall: Data came from relatively few convalescent patients and lacked early post-infection timepoints.

Treatment reported: roughly ten-day PBMC culture with coronavirus spike peptide pools or control peptides (ViraFEST assay). This clonotype was picked up a small number of times. Its antigen is not known. Sequenced with the Oncomine TCR Beta short-read assay was DNA taken from cultured CD4+ T cells. Each CDR3 protein is one row after TCRdb ran MiXCR on the PCR reads. The sample lists 7,500 to 10,000 distinct CDR3 sequences; about 65% were seen once. Germline values: CDR1 SNHLY, CDR2 FYNNEI. The V gene lost 6 bases and the J gene lost 2 bases, with 10 bases spanning the gap. This CDR3 has 13 amino acids.

This TCR was sampled from a human donor who had recovered from COVID-19. The material was CD4+ T cells from blood, cultured in vitro, obtained before SARS-CoV-2 vaccination. The rearrangement links TRBV2 to TRBJ2-5; the D is unclear. The CDR3 protein is CASSGPRQETQYF. CDR3 bases: TGTGCCAGCAGCGGACCGAGACAAGAGACCCAGTACTTC.